The rows below give T cell receptor beta chains drawn from one sample of a study of Graves' ophthalmopathy and Graves' hyperthyroidism. TCRdb called the multiplex PCR reads again in MiXCR, with one record for every CDR3 protein. The table shows around 590,000 distinct CDR3 sequences, with under 45% occurring only once. The specimen sequenced was peripheral blood or thyroid tissue (not recorded which). These receptors were obtained from an adult man with Graves' hyperthyroidism. Both conserved end residues are part of each CDR3. D genes are given only for firm matches. Part of the rows lack a size; the others show once, few, many or a class for expanded clones.

cdr3_aa | cdr3_nt | j_call | v_call | clone_size | d_call
CAGAPYSNQPQHF | TGTGCCGGGGCCCCGTATAGCAATCAGCCCCAGCATTTT | TRBJ1-5 | TRBV12-3/TRBV12-4 | few | .
CASSFPSGAEAFF | TGTGCCAGCAGTTTTCCCTCGGGGGCTGAAGCTTTCTTT | TRBJ1-1 | TRBV12-3/TRBV12-4 | . | .
CASRGPPGTGHYGYTF | TGTGCCAGCAGAGGGCCTCCCGGGACAGGACACTATGGCTACACCTTC | TRBJ1-2 | TRBV3-1 | many | TRBD1
CASSQYRVHGYTF | TGTGCCAGCAGCCAATATAGGGTGCATGGCTACACCTTC | TRBJ1-2 | TRBV14 | many | .
CASSPGLAGARNTGELFF | TGTGCCAGCAGCCCCGGACTAGCGGGGGCCCGGAACACCGGGGAGCTGTTTTTT | TRBJ2-2 | TRBV7-3 | . | TRBD2
CASSDDPQGANEKLFF | TGTGCCAGCAGCGACGACCCTCAAGGCGCTAATGAAAAACTGTTTTTT | TRBJ1-4 | TRBV4-1 | few | .
CASSLLESSYEQYF | TGTGCCAGCAGCCTACTGGAAAGCTCCTACGAGCAGTACTTC | TRBJ2-7 | TRBV7-2 | . | .
CASTPSGGYNEQFF | TGTGCCAGCACCCCTAGCGGGGGCTACAATGAGCAGTTCTTC | TRBJ2-1 | TRBV2 | once | TRBD2
CASSLAGEVLNEQYF | TGCGCCAGCAGCTTGGCCGGGGAAGTACTCAACGAGCAGTACTTC | TRBJ2-7 | TRBV5-1 | many | .
CASSLAAPLDTQYF | TGTGCCAGCAGCTTGGCCGCTCCCCTCGATACGCAGTATTTT | TRBJ2-3 | TRBV7-9 | . | .
CASSMRLAGGLTDTQYF | TGTGCCAGCAGCATGCGACTAGCGGGAGGGTTGACAGATACGCAGTATTTT | TRBJ2-3 | TRBV7-2 | once | TRBD2
CSVEAYFGTGNTGELFF | TGCAGCGTTGAAGCCTACTTCGGGACTGGGAACACCGGGGAGCTGTTTTTT | TRBJ2-2 | TRBV29-1 | few | .
CASSSVALGAGGNTIYF | TGCGCCAGCAGCTCGGTGGCCCTAGGGGCCGGTGGAAACACCATATATTTT | TRBJ1-3 | TRBV5-1 | few | .
CASSISGVRAQETQYF | TGTGCCAGTAGTATATCCGGTGTCAGGGCACAAGAGACCCAGTACTTC | TRBJ2-5 | TRBV19 | . | .
CASSQEQRADAQHF | TGTGCCAGCAGCCAAGAGCAGAGGGCGGACGCTCAGCATTTT | TRBJ1-5 | TRBV4-2 | many | .
CASSSPQGQPNTEAFF | TGCGCCAGCAGCTCGCCACAGGGGCAGCCTAACACTGAAGCTTTCTTT | TRBJ1-1 | TRBV5-1 | many | TRBD1
CASSLAGGTGIDITEAFF | TGTGCCAGCAGCTTAGCTGGGGGGACAGGGATAGATATCACTGAAGCTTTCTTT | TRBJ1-1 | TRBV7-2 | . | TRBD1
CASSLEGRGHTEAFF | TGTGCTAGCAGCTTAGAGGGTCGGGGTCACACTGAAGCTTTCTTT | TRBJ1-1 | TRBV7-7 | many | .
CASSGPAGGGTDTQYF | TGTGCCAGCAGCGGCCCAGCGGGGGGTGGCACAGATACGCAGTATTTT | TRBJ2-3 | TRBV9 | . | TRBD2
CASRASGGYNEQFF | TGTGCCAGCAGAGCGTCCGGCGGCTACAATGAGCAGTTCTTC | TRBJ2-1 | TRBV7-9 | . | .
CASSFGQVNSPLHF | TGTGCCAGCAGTTTCGGGCAGGTTAATTCACCCCTCCACTTT | TRBJ1-6 | TRBV27 | many | .
CASSLSRGRSTGELFF | TGTGCCAGCAGCTTATCTCGGGGGCGAAGCACCGGGGAGCTGTTTTTT | TRBJ2-2 | TRBV7-9 | many | .
CSVDDSYGYTF | TGCAGCGTTGATGACAGCTATGGCTACACCTTC | TRBJ1-2 | TRBV29-1 | many | .
CASSEGGIWSEAFF | TGTGCCAGCAGTGAGGGTGGGATTTGGTCTGAAGCTTTCTTT | TRBJ1-1 | TRBV6-1 | . | .
CASSPGPRSYEQYF | TGTGCCAGCAGCCCGGGACCGCGCTCCTACGAGCAGTACTTC | TRBJ2-7 | TRBV11-2 | many | .
CASSYSISSPYEQYF | TGTGCCAGCAGTTACTCGATCTCGAGTCCCTACGAGCAGTACTTC | TRBJ2-7 | TRBV6-5 | many | .